These 9 T cell receptor beta chains originate from one sample sequenced in a study of T cells in Graves' hyperthyroidism and ophthalmopathy. Researchers took RNA transcripts and amplified the TCR beta CDR3 regions from them. HTBI primers were employed in a first-round RT-PCR of the TCR CDR3. TCRdb ran MiXCR on the multiplex PCR reads and lists one entry per CDR3 protein. Among roughly 580,000 distinct CDR3 sequences listed, about 15% were seen once. The sample was blood. These receptors were obtained from a woman under 40 with Graves' hyperthyroidism that later progressed to Graves' ophthalmopathy.

This clonotype has more than one count but fewer than ten. This sequence joins TRBV7-3 and TRBJ2-1; D unclear. Trimming cost V 5 bases and J 0 bases, with 11 bases left between them. Germline lookup yields CDR1 SGHTA and CDR2 FQGTGA. The CDR3 is made up of 15 amino acids. Here the CDR3 reads CASSPESFSYNEQFF. The DNA for the CDR3 is TGTGCCAGCAGCCCAGAGAGCTTCTCCTACAATGAGCAGTTCTTC.

This clonotype was seen at least ten times. The chain carries TRBV18 and TRBJ2-3; D gene uncertain. The CDR3 contains 13 residues. CDR1 is KGHSH, CDR2 LQKENI, per germline. Trimming removed 2 bases at V and 2 bases at J, with 5 bases between. Written as DNA, the CDR3 is TGTGCCAGCTCACCAGGTAACACAGATACGCAGTATTTT. Its translation is CASSPGNTDTQYF.

This clonotype was counted ten times or more. This rearrangement joins TRBV11-1 to TRBJ1-1, with TRBD1 identical over 10 bases. The CDR3 runs to 15 residues. V was pared by 5 bases and J by 2 bases, with 5 bases of the junction left unmatched. Per germline, CDR1 SGHAT and CDR2 FQDESV (reference sequence). The CDR3 loop reads CASSPMTGGNTEAFF. CDR3 sequence (DNA): TGTGCCAGCAGCCCCATGACAGGGGGCAACACTGAAGCTTTCTTT.

This clonotype was seen only a few times. The J gene is TRBJ2-7, the V gene TRBV7-9; 7 bases align to TRBD1. CDR3 length: 16 residues. Germline V gene lookup returns CDR1 SEHNR and CDR2 FQNEAQ (reference sequence). With 5 bases clipped from V and 0 bases from J, the junction kept 10 bases outside the gene matches. The CDR3 spells CASSQGQERPSYEQYF. CDR3 nucleotide sequence: TGTGCCAGCAGCCAAGGACAGGAGAGACCCTCCTACGAGCAGTACTTC.

The table lists this clonotype with a few counts. This sequence joins TRBV7-9 and TRBJ2-7, with D possibly being TRBD1 (6 bases). Trimming took 5 bases from V and 1 from J, leaving 15 bases between them. Germline V gives CDR1 SEHNR, CDR2 FQNEAQ (reference sequence). This CDR3 comprises 15 residues. This chain's CDR3 is CASSPPTGLSYEQYF. The CDR3 DNA is TGTGCCAGCAGCCCCCCGACAGGCCTATCCTACGAGCAGTACTTC.

This clonotype showed up just a few times. The chain joins TRBV5-1 to TRBJ2-5, with 13 positions matching TRBD2. The CDR3 contains 22 residues. Losses at the gene ends were 4 bases for V and 5 bases for J; bases not matched to a gene: 26. From germline, CDR1 is SGHRS and CDR2 YFSETQ. CDR3 bases: TGCGCCAGCAGCCCTACACATCTTGGACTAGCGGGAGTGGGGAGTAATGTTGAGACCCAGTACTTC. Its protein is CASSPTHLGLAGVGSNVETQYF. Variable domain in full (rest from reference TRBV5-1 and TRBJ2-5): KAGVTQTPRYLIKTRGQQVTLSCSPISGHRSVSWYQQTPGQGLQFLFEYFSETQRNKGNFPGRFSGRQFSNSRSEMNVSTLELGDSALYLCASSPTHLGLAGVGSNVETQYFGPGTRLLVL.

V and J are TRBV19 and TRBJ1-4; D is possibly TRBD1 (5 bases). The CDR3 covers 15 residues. V was pared by 0 bases and J by 5 bases, with 10 bases between. Germline V lookup: CDR1 LNHDA, CDR2 SQIVND (reference sequence). The CDR3 region is CASSIDPPGNEKLFF. CDR3 DNA: TGTGCCAGTAGTATAGATCCCCCAGGGAATGAAAAACTGTTTTTT. Looking up the rest from reference TRBV19 and TRBJ1-4 gives the full variable domain: DGGITQSPKYLFRKEGQNVTLSCEQNLNHDAMYWYRQDPGQGLRLIYYSQIVNDFQKGDIAEGYSVSREKKESFPLTVTSAQKNPTAFYLCASSIDPPGNEKLFFGSGTQLSVL.

This clonotype was seen ten or more times. The V gene is TRBV24-1, the J gene TRBJ2-1, with 11 nucleotides matching TRBD2. The CDR3 runs to 14 residues. Germline CDR1 and CDR2: KGHDR and SFDVKD. After removal of 12 bases from V and 0 bases from J, the junction contained 3 bases not matched to a gene. CDR3 bases: TGTGCCGTAGCGGGAGGGCCCTCCTACAATGAGCAGTTCTTC. Encoded protein: CAVAGGPSYNEQFF.

This clonotype was observed at least ten times. The V gene is TRBV6-2 or TRBV6-3, the J gene TRBJ1-5; TRBD1 agrees at 8 bases. This CDR3 region has 15 residues. The V and J ends lost 6 bases and 4 bases, in that order; junction bases with no gene match: 8. Germline-derived CDR1 and CDR2 are MNHEY and SVGEGT. This CDR3 is CASSRTGMQNQPQHF. In DNA form, the CDR3 reads TGTGCCAGCAGCCGGACAGGGATGCAGAATCAGCCCCAGCATTTT.